This paragraph reports one TCR beta chain. What it recognizes is unknown. The data are from a study of CD4+ T cells in melanoma. General study results and limits: Diverse differentiation states were reported for melanoma neoantigen-specific CD4+ T cells.

Germline V gives CDR1 SGHRS, CDR2 YFSETQ. The CDR3 is 13 amino acids. With 0 bases removed from V and 7 bases from J, the gap between germline ends came to 10 bases. The protocol was immunoSEQ multiplex PCR, while the TCRdb copy is restricted to in-frame clones and leaves out a portion. The sample comprises fewer than 15,000 clones, more than 60% of which are singletons, and approximately 15% rests with the top ten. The sample consisted of cells from a culture (not recorded whether cultured in vitro). The sequence came from a human donor with melanoma. The chain employs TRBV5-1 and TRBJ1-2; D not resolved. The CDR3 DNA is TGCGCCAGCAGCTTGGAGGTGGGCTCTGGCTACACCTTC. Protein sequence: CASSLEVGSGYTF. Full variable domain (outside the CDR3, taken from reference TRBV5-1 and TRBJ1-2): KAGVTQTPRYLIKTRGQQVTLSCSPISGHRSVSWYQQTPGQGLQFLFEYFSETQRNKGNFPGRFSGRQFSNSRSEMNVSTLELGDSALYLCASSLEVGSGYTFGSGTRLTVV.